The source of this TCR beta chain is a study of T cell repertoires in cytomegalovirus infection. In the study overall: It can be stated that public TCR beta signatures indicated CMV infection as well as a matching HLA type. Study-wide points: Totalled public TCR beta family frequency picked out people who carried CMV plus the relevant HLA. Dominant in the ex vivo response were TCR beta clonotypes restricted by HLA-C and specific for CMV.

The CDR3 is 14 residues long. V was shortened by 5 bases and J by 10 bases, with 18 bases between the two germline ends. Per the germline V gene, CDR1 is SGHTA and CDR2 is FQGNSA. This clonotype came up many times. Its antigen is unknown. MiXCR, run by TCRdb on the reads, gives a single entry per CDR3 protein. The sample records 300,000 to 400,000 distinct CDR3 sequences, 20% to 25% being singletons. The source material was cultured PBMCs, sampled from culture after CMV antigen stimulation. The rearrangement links TRBV7-2 to TRBJ2-1; D perhaps matches TRBD1 (5 bases). The TCR originated in a human donor in good health (CMV status not recorded). Some clones in this sample may be carry-over from other donors' samples. The chain's CDR3 is CASSRQLPGGEQFF. The DNA of the CDR3 is TGTGCCAGCAGCCGACAGTTACCAGGTGGGGAGCAGTTCTTC.